This T cell receptor beta chain was captured in a study of regulatory T cells in long-lasting Graves disease. Background on the study: Positive TSH receptor antibodies alongside over 5 years of antithyroid drugs were what marked Graves' disease as persistent.

Time point here: persistent/refractory GD, antithyroid drugs over 5 years with positive TRAb. Researchers made the TCR library from RNA that was extracted from PBMCs. EDTA tubes held approximately 9 milliliters of peripheral blood from each patient. Study-level findings and limits: Persistent disease was characterized by preferential usage of TRBV28, TRBJ1-2 and TRBJ2-5.

TCR beta libraries were built with iRepertoire HTBI primers and Arm-PCR of CDR3 regions. TCRdb reprocessed the multiplex PCR reads via MiXCR and lists one record per CDR3 protein. The data contain some 370,000 distinct CDR3 sequences, roughly 20% of them seen just once; the ten biggest clones take up less than 25%. This clonotype has only a few counts. What it recognizes is unknown. The CDR3 has 18 amino acids. V gave up 5 bases and J gave up 2 bases, with 24 bases separating them. Germline CDR1 is SGHTA and CDR2 is FQGNSA. The chain carries TRBV7-2 and TRBJ2-5; D gene uncertain. The TCR was taken from a female donor with Graves disease. Sequencing was performed on peripheral blood mononuclear cells (PBMCs), taken when the disease was refractory, from a patient treated with antithyroid drugs. CDR3 sequence (DNA): TGTGCCAGCAGCCCGAGGCGGTGGGTCCCCAAGAAGCAAGAGACCCAGTACTTC. This gives the protein CASSPRRWVPKKQETQYF.